The source of this TCR beta chain is a study of OX40 agonist ivuxolimab in advanced cancers. General study findings and limits: At doses 0.1 to 3.0 mg/kg, CD4+ and CD8+ clones expanded. Among some nonresponders, normalized T-cell clonal expansion was also low. Averaged across samples, CD8+ T cells carried more expanded clones than CD4+ did.

Details on this clone: Its cognate antigen is unknown.

V was pared by 4 bases and J by 9 bases, with 8 bases of the junction left unmatched. Germline V lookup: CDR1 MDHEN, CDR2 SYDVKM. The CDR3 has 13 residues. Using immunoSEQ multiplex PCR, the repertoire was profiled, and TCRdb retains in-frame clones only, with some absent. This sample has approximately 58,000 clones, with about 81% found just once. This specimen consisted of CD4+ or CD8+ T cells sorted from blood, obtained in a trial of the OX40 agonist ivuxolimab. The TCR originated in an adult with an advanced solid tumor such as melanoma, head and neck, liver or kidney cancer. V usage is TRBV28 and J usage is TRBJ2-7; 8 bases line up with TRBD1. For the CDR3, the DNA is TGTGCCAGCAGTTCGGACAGGGCCCGGGGGCAGTACTTC. Translating it yields CASSSDRARGQYF.